The present T cell receptor beta chain was sequenced within a study of spatial heterogeneity in lung cancer. Study-level information: Each unique TCR and UMI combination was seen more than ten times on average in raw reads.

Each molecule of TCR cDNA was tagged with one unique molecular identifier. TCRdb analysed the 5' RACE reads with MiXCR anew, one entry per CDR3 protein. Of 4,000 to 5,000 distinct CDR3 sequences listed, around 12% were seen once; the top ten hold approximately 28%. This clonotype was found many times. The antigen is unknown. Study results and limitations: Tumors with more nonsynonymous mutations had more expanded intratumoral alpha and beta TCRs.

Time point specified: sample taken at primary tumor resection. Just over 70 TRACERx patients with early, untreated non-small cell lung cancer donated samples. Unsorted samples of tumor, nontumor lung or frozen PBMC had their whole RNA sequenced. The germline V gene has CDR1 DFQATT and CDR2 SNEGSKA (reference sequence). The CDR3 consists of 14 residues. Trimming stripped 0 bases from V and 2 bases from J, with 5 bases between. The receptor was derived from a male donor with early-stage non-small cell lung cancer. This rearrangement joins TRBV20-1 to TRBJ1-6, with no clear D. The material sequenced was lung tumor tissue, taken at surgery. The CDR3 spells CSARDPTYNSPLHF. In DNA, the CDR3 is TGCAGTGCTAGAGATCCCACCTATAATTCACCCCTCCACTTT.